The entry below gives a single T cell receptor (beta chain) sequence along with its context. The sample belongs to a study of blood T cell repertoires in COVID-19. About the study: Material from acute and convalescent COVID-19 was sourced from the United States, Italy and Spain. Sources were T cells, B-cell-depleted T cells, or PBMCs; the material itself was cDNA or gDNA.

V gave up 3 bases and J gave up 0 bases; unmatched junction bases: 8. Germline loops: CDR1 SGHNT, CDR2 YYREEE (reference sequence). The CDR3 consists of 17 residues. Original processing methods: Quantification of nucleated cells was approximated via reference gene primer amplification. Libraries were prepared by immunoSEQ multiplex PCR; TCRdb keeps only in-frame clonotypes and omits some of them. The V and J calls and the clone size are those of that table, but D and trimming were determined from the DNA. This sample has around 110,000 clones, with 70% to 85% found just once. This clonotype was obtained from a man aged 70 or older with active or convalescent COVID-19. The sequencing sample was made of peripheral blood. The chain employs TRBV5-4 and TRBJ1-5; 8 nucleotides match TRBD1. This CDR3 reads CASSSQGVGYSNQPQHF. The CDR3 DNA sequence: TGTGCCAGCAGCTCACAGGGGGTTGGGTATAGCAATCAGCCCCAGCATTTT.